The source of this T cell receptor (beta chain) is a study of blood T cell repertoires in COVID-19. About the research overall: Acute and convalescent COVID-19 specimens originated in the United States, Italy and Spain. The analysed material was cDNA or gDNA that came from T cells, B-cell-depleted T cells, or PBMCs.

Authors' data handling: Amplification from reference gene primers served as the basis for estimated nucleated cell counts. Measured with immunoSEQ multiplex PCR; TCRdb has only the in-frame clones, and not every one. The V and J calls and clone size were taken over from that table, and D and trimming were inferred from the DNA. The sample shows under 350,000 clones, under 90% of them seen only once. The TCR originated in a woman younger than 45 with COVID-19, enrolled during active disease. Sequences were obtained from peripheral blood.

CDR3 region: CASSVEGASNEKLFF. CDR3 in DNA: TGTGCCAGCAGTGTGGAGGGGGCGTCTAATGAAAAACTGTTTTTT. The rearrangement uses TRBV2 and TRBJ1-4, with 7 positions matching TRBD1. Unmatched junction bases numbered 5, after V lost 4 bases and J lost 3 bases. CDR3 size: 15 residues. Looked up from germline, CDR1 is SNHLY and CDR2 is FYNNEI.